Listed below are T cell receptor beta chains from one sample, sequenced in a study of cytomegalovirus exposure and HLA in healthy donors. Measured with immunoSEQ multiplex PCR; TCRdb has only the in-frame clones, and not every one. In the table there are approximately 110,000 clones, approximately 69% of which are singletons. Sequencing was done on a sample of PBMCs. Receptors originate from a man aged 30 to 39 in good health and CMV-seronegative. CDR3s include the opening cysteine and the closing phenylalanine or tryptophan. A D gene is named only where the DNA matches it firmly. Size is stated for part of the rows, as once, few or many counts, or as a class when the clone is expanded.

clone_size j_call v_call d_call cdr3_nt cdr3_aa
NA TRBJ1-2 TRBV27 NA TGTGCCAGCAGTTTAAAGTCAACTTCGGACAGTAAGGCCTATGGCTACACCTTC CASSLKSTSDSKAYGYTF
NA TRBJ2-5 TRBV5-1 NA TGCGCCAGCAGAGGAGGCGGAACCTTCCAAGAGACCCAGTACTTC CASRGGGTFQETQYF
NA TRBJ2-1 TRBV7-3 TRBD2 TGTGCCAGCAGCTTACGGGCCCTTGGACTAGACAATGAGCAGTTCTTC CASSLRALGLDNEQFF
few TRBJ1-4 TRBV2 TRBD1 TGTGCCAGCAGTGGGCAGGGGGCTAGGGAAAAACTGTTTTTT CASSGQGAREKLFF
NA TRBJ1-3 TRBV21-1 NA TGTGCCAGCAGCAGTACCGGGACAGACTCTGGAAACACCATATATTTT CASSSTGTDSGNTIYF
NA TRBJ2-7 TRBV7-9 NA TGTGCCAGCAGCTCAACCTACGAGCAGTACTTC CASSSTYEQYF
NA TRBJ2-7 TRBV29-1 NA TGCAGCGTTGAACGATTGGAGGGTCTGAGCTCCTACGAGCAGTACTTC CSVERLEGLSSYEQYF
NA TRBJ2-5 TRBV19 NA TGTGCCAGTAGTATAGCAATCCAAGAGACCCAGTACTTC CASSIAIQETQYF
NA TRBJ1-2 TRBV7-2 TRBD1 TGTGCCAGCAGCTTCCCGGGACAGGGGAGGAGTGGCTACACCTTC CASSFPGQGRSGYTF
NA TRBJ1-3 TRBV11-3 TRBD1 TGTGCCAGCAGCACAGGGGGCGCCTCTGGAAACACCATATATTTT CASSTGGASGNTIYF
NA TRBJ2-3 TRBV2 TRBD1 TGTGCCAGTACGCTCACGGGACAGAAAAACACAGATACGCAGTATTTT CASTLTGQKNTDTQYF
NA TRBJ1-4 TRBV7-2 NA TGTGCCAGCAGCTTAGGAAGGCAGGGGATGGAAAAACTGTTTTTT CASSLGRQGMEKLFF
NA TRBJ1-2 TRBV6-5 NA TGTGCCAGCAGTTACGCAGGCGACGTATCGGGCTACACCTTC CASSYAGDVSGYTF
NA TRBJ1-1 TRBV5-1 NA TGCGCCAGCAGCTTGGCTGTATTGAACACTGAAGCTTTCTTT CASSLAVLNTEAFF
NA TRBJ2-1 TRBV7-9 NA TGTGCCAGCAGCTTATATACCGGGAGAGTCAATGAGCAGTTCTTC CASSLYTGRVNEQFF
NA TRBJ2-5 TRBV6-1 NA TGTGCCAGCAGTCTAACCATTAAAGAGACCCAGTACTTC CASSLTIKETQYF
NA TRBJ1-2 TRBV29-1 NA TGCAGCGTTGGGGGGGGTAGTTTTCTGAACTATGGCTACACCTTC CSVGGGSFLNYGYTF
NA TRBJ1-3 TRBV5-5 TRBD1 TGTGCCAGCAGCGTGACAGGGGGTGCAGAAAACACCATATATTTT CASSVTGGAENTIYF
NA TRBJ1-2 TRBV4-2 NA TGTGCCAGCAGCCAAGGAGGGTTCGGTATCTATGGCTACACCTTC CASSQGGFGIYGYTF
NA TRBJ2-2 TRBV27 TRBD1 TGTGCCAGCAGTCGAACCGGACAGGTTACCACCGGGGAGCTGTTTTTT CASSRTGQVTTGELFF
NA TRBJ2-5 TRBV5-4 NA TGTGCCAGCAGCTTGGTTGGGGGCGGCCAAGAGACCCAGTACTTC CASSLVGGGQETQYF
NA TRBJ2-5 TRBV9 NA TGTGCCAGCAGTGTAGGGTTTGGACAGCCGATTCAAGAGACCCAGTACTTC CASSVGFGQPIQETQYF
NA TRBJ2-7 TRBV6-5 TRBD1 TGTGCCAGCAGTTACGTGTGGCAGGGGGCCACCTACGAGCAGTACTTC CASSYVWQGATYEQYF
NA TRBJ2-3 TRBV19 NA TGTGCCAGTAACCCGACAGGGGGAAGCGGGAGTACGCAGTATTTT CASNPTGGSGSTQYF
NA TRBJ1-1 TRBV30 TRBD1 TGTGCCTGGACCGCTCTTAGAACGTCAGGGGGAGAAACTGAAGCTTTCTTT CAWTALRTSGGETEAFF
NA TRBJ2-7 TRBV4-3 NA TGCGCCAGCAGCCAGGGTGGGACTTCTCGCGAGCAGTACTTC CASSQGGTSREQYF
NA TRBJ2-7 TRBV15 NA TGTGCCACCAGCAGAGGGACAGATACCTCCTACGAGCAGTACTTC CATSRGTDTSYEQYF
NA TRBJ2-4 TRBV28 TRBD1 TGTGCCAGCAGTGTCTCCGGGACAGGGATGGCCAAAAACATTCAGTACTTC CASSVSGTGMAKNIQYF
NA TRBJ2-5 TRBV19 TRBD2 TGTGCCAGTAGTGCCCGGACTAGCGGTCCAGGGACCCAGTACTTC CASSARTSGPGTQYF
few TRBJ1-2 TRBV5-4 NA TGTGCCAGCAGCCCGCCGGACACCTATGGCTACACCTTC CASSPPDTYGYTF
NA TRBJ2-5 TRBV2 TRBD1 TGTGCCAGCACCGAAGGGACAGGGGCGAGGGGAGAGACCCAGTACTTC CASTEGTGARGETQYF